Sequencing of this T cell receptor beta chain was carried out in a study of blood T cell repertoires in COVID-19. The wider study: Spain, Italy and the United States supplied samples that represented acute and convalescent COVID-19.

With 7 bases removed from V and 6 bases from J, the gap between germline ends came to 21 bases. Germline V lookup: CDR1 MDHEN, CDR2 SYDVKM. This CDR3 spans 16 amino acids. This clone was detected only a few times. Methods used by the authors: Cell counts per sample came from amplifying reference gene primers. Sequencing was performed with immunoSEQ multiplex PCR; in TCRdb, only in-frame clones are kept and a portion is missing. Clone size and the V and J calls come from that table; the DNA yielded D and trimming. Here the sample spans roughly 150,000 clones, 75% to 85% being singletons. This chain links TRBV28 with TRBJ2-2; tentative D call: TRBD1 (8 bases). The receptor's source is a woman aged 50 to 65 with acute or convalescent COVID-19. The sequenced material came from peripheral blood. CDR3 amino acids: CASTTGGETGAGELFF. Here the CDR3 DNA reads TGTGCCAGCACCACTGGGGGGGAGACAGGGGCCGGGGAGCTGTTTTTT. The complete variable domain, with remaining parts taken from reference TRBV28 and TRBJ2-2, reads DVKVTQSSRYLVKRTGEKVFLECVQDMDHENMFWYRQDPGLGLRLIYFSYDVKMKEKGDIPEGYSVSREKKERFSLILESASTNQTSMYLCASTTGGETGAGELFFGEGSRLTVL.